This entry is about one TCR beta chain. Some clones are missing from TCRdb's copy, which holds only in-frame ones; the method was immunoSEQ multiplex PCR. The data show under 150,000 clones, with around 88% seen just once and about 15% held by the top ten. The data derive from a study of T cell responses to AZD1222 COVID-19 vaccine. The TCR sequence derives from an adult in good health. The source material was peripheral blood, sampled on day 0 of AZD1222 vaccination.

The CDR3 nucleotides read TGTGCCAGCAGTAGGCCCGACGGGACTAGTGTCCATGAGCAGTTCTTC. This gives the protein CASSRPDGTSVHEQFF. The J gene is TRBJ2-1, the V gene TRBV6-2 or TRBV6-3; 8 bases are a match to TRBD2. The germline V gene has CDR1 MNHEY and CDR2 SVGEGT. The CDR3 totals 16 residues. J was trimmed by 8 bases and V by 5 bases; bases with no gene match: 14.